What follows are 12 T cell receptor beta chains derived from one specimen sequenced in a study of blood T cell repertoires in COVID-19. Using immunoSEQ multiplex PCR, the repertoire was profiled, and TCRdb retains in-frame clones only, with some absent. The sample consists of nearly 300,000 clones, approximately 88% of them appearing once. The sample comprised peripheral blood. These receptors were collected from a human donor with COVID-19, enrolled during active disease. The donor label of this sample is uncertain.

The genes are TRBV20-1 and TRBJ2-1, with 8 bases matching TRBD2. The CDR3 runs to 15 residues. Germline-derived CDR1 and CDR2 are DFQATT and SNEGSKA (reference sequence). The J segment lost 4 bases and the V segment lost 3 bases, leaving 8 bases of the junction unmatched. The CDR3 nucleotides read TGCAGTGCTAGTACTAGCGGCCCTAAGTACAATGAGCAGTTCTTC. Encoded protein: CSASTSGPKYNEQFF.

The J gene is TRBJ2-7, the V gene TRBV28; D is uncertain. Germline V gene lookup returns CDR1 MDHEN and CDR2 SYDVKM. Between the trimmed V and J ends, which lost 5 bases and 0 bases, there was a span of 11 bases. CDR3 length: 14 amino acids. The chain's CDR3 is CASSAFILSYEQYF. The CDR3 DNA follows: TGTGCCAGCAGTGCCTTCATACTCTCCTACGAGCAGTACTTC.

V and J are TRBV11-2 and TRBJ2-7; TRBD2 aligns across 11 bases. Germline assignment: CDR1 SGHAT and CDR2 FQNNGV. The CDR3 covers 16 residues. Losses at the gene ends were 3 bases for V and 4 bases for J; bases not matched to a gene: 8. CDR3 loop: CASSFRLAGLDYEQYF. The DNA for the CDR3 is TGTGCCAGCAGCTTCCGACTAGCGGGGCTTGATTACGAGCAGTACTTC.

The chain combines TRBV3-1 (or the pseudogene TRBV3-2) with TRBJ2-7; 11 bases line up with TRBD2. The germline gives CDR1 LGHDT, CDR2 YNNKEL (reference sequence). The CDR3 runs to 16 residues. V shed 0 bases, J shed 7 bases, and the junction held 8 bases outside the gene matches. In DNA form, the CDR3 reads TGTGCCAGCAGCCAAGATGAATTAGCGGGAGGGAGGGAGCAGTACTTC. As protein: CASSQDELAGGREQYF.

This clone occurred a few times. J is TRBJ2-3 and V is TRBV19; 13 bases agree with TRBD2. The germline V gene has CDR1 LNHDA and CDR2 SQIVND (reference sequence). Trimming at V came to 4 bases and at J to 4 bases, leaving 5 bases not matched to a gene. CDR3 size: 16 residues. The CDR3 sequence: CASSRGLAGRSDTQYF. For the CDR3, the DNA is TGTGCCAGTAGTAGGGGACTAGCGGGAAGATCAGATACGCAGTATTTT.

The chain employs TRBV5-4 and TRBJ2-3, with TRBD2 matching 7 bases. Germline V gene data show CDR1 as SGHNT and CDR2 as YYREEE (reference sequence). V shed 0 bases and J 5 bases; nucleotides not matched to a gene: 6. The CDR3 length is 15 residues. Here the CDR3 DNA reads TGTGCCAGCAGCTTGGCGGGACTAATACAAGATACGCAGTATTTT. It is translated as CASSLAGLIQDTQYF.

The chain employs TRBV20-1 and TRBJ1-6; 8 bases match TRBD1. The germline V gene has CDR1 DFQATT and CDR2 SNEGSKA (reference sequence). The junction had 1 base not matched to a gene; V was cut back by 5 bases and J by 10 bases. The CDR3 covers 11 residues. Here the CDR3 reads CSAGTGSPLHF. The CDR3 DNA reads TGCAGTGCTGGGACAGGCTCACCCCTCCACTTT.

The chain carries TRBV7-9 and TRBJ2-3, with D possibly TRBD2 on 6 matching bases. This CDR3 comprises 14 residues. Germline V gene sequence: CDR1 SEHNR, CDR2 FQNEAQ (reference sequence). V gave up 5 bases and J gave up 4 bases, with 13 bases separating them. The CDR3: CASSPLPGADTQYF. The DNA for the CDR3 is TGTGCCAGCAGCCCGCTGCCGGGAGCAGATACGCAGTATTTT. Based on the CDR3 plus reference TRBV7-9 and TRBJ2-3, the full variable domain is DTGVSQNPRHKITKRGQNVTFRCDPISEHNRLYWYRQTLGQGPEFLTYFQNEAQLEKSRLLSDRFSAERPKGSFSTLEIQRTEQGDSAMYLCASSPLPGADTQYFGPGTRLTVL.

This chain joins TRBV2 and TRBJ2-7; no firm D call. The CDR3 covers 14 residues. Germline V gene lookup returns CDR1 SNHLY and CDR2 FYNNEI. V lost 8 bases, J lost 2 bases, and 16 bases lay in between. CDR3 protein: CASQTLLLTYEQYF. The CDR3 DNA reads as TGTGCCAGCCAAACCCTACTCCTCACCTACGAGCAGTACTTC.

The chain links TRBV7-9 to TRBJ2-1; no clear D gene. This CDR3 is built from 14 residues. V lost 5 bases to trimming and J lost 15 bases, with 23 bases between them. Germline CDR1 SEHNR, CDR2 FQNEAQ (reference sequence). CDR3 sequence: CASSLNGIEPTSFF. In DNA form, the CDR3 reads TGTGCCAGCAGCCTAAATGGTATTGAGCCAACCTCGTTCTTC.

The rearrangement uses TRBV5-1 and TRBJ2-5, with D unclear. CDR3 size: 12 residues. Trimming took 3 bases from V and 1 from J, leaving 4 bases between them. Looked up from germline, CDR1 is SGHRS and CDR2 is YFSETQ. This CDR3 reads CASSSSQETQYF. DNA of the CDR3: TGCGCCAGCAGCTCCTCCCAAGAGACCCAGTACTTC.

The genes are TRBV30 and TRBJ2-2; no clear D. Germline V CDR1 and CDR2: GTSNPN, SVGIG (reference sequence). Deletions cut 0 bases from V and 3 bases from J, with 8 bases between. This CDR3 spans 14 amino acids. Here the CDR3 reads CAWSVNRHTGELFF. The CDR3 DNA reads as TGTGCCTGGAGTGTAAACAGACACACCGGGGAGCTGTTTTTT. Variable domain in full (rest from reference TRBV30 and TRBJ2-2): SQTIHQWPATLVQPVGSPLSLECTVEGTSNPNLYWYRQAAGRGLQLLFYSVGIGQISSEVPQNLSASRPQDRQFILSSKKLLLSDSGFYLCAWSVNRHTGELFFGEGSRLTVL.